The clone carrying this T cell receptor (beta chain) was counted ten times or more. These data are taken from a study of neurological immune-mediated disorders. Deletions cut 5 bases from V and 8 bases from J, with 12 bases between. The CDR3 sequence is 13 residues long. Synthesis of cDNA was performed by 5'RACE using 10-nucleotide random UMIs. MiXCR, applied by TCRdb to the 5' RACE reads, yields one record per CDR3 protein. The sample shows approximately 100,000 distinct CDR3 sequences, roughly 4% of them seen only once. The starting material, 2 million PBMCs stored at -80 C, gave rise to the unsorted libraries.

The receptor's source is a woman between 18 and 29 years old with multiple sclerosis. The V gene is TRBV12-3 or TRBV12-4, the J gene TRBJ1-4, with unresolved D. What was sequenced was PBMCs. This CDR3 reads CASSAHMGEKLFF. Written as DNA, the CDR3 is TGTGCCAGCAGTGCCCACATGGGGGAAAAACTGTTTTTT.